Here is one T cell receptor beta chain with its context. This entry belongs to a study of shared clonotypes between healthy human individuals. In the source study's methods: ImmunoSEQ output held junction-only sequences without quality scores, so filtering differed. The table came from immunoSEQ multiplex PCR; TCRdb's copy has only in-frame clones and leaves some out. V and J calls and clone size are given by that table; D and trimming were obtained from the DNA. The sample shows approximately 2.5 million clones, over 85% of them seen only once. This CDR3 contains 16 residues. Trimming cost V 4 bases and J 2 bases; bases outside gene matches: 11. Germline CDR1 is SGHNT and CDR2 is YYREEE (reference sequence). There were no recent acute infections or vaccinations among the donors, who were healthy HIV-negative adults.

The specimen was naive CD4+ T cells from PBMCs. As to subset: CD45RA+ positively selected. The TCR sequence derives from a man in his late teens or twenties in good health. Some clones in this sample may be carry-over from other donors' samples. This sequence joins TRBV5-4 and TRBJ2-7; 8 bases align to TRBD1. The CDR3 loop reads CASSPGTGLVPYEQYF. CDR3 DNA sequence: TGTGCCAGCAGCCCCGGGACAGGTTTGGTTCCCTACGAGCAGTACTTC. The complete variable domain, with remaining parts taken from reference TRBV5-4 and TRBJ2-7, reads ETGVTQSPTHLIKTRGQQVTLRCSSQSGHNTVSWYQQALGQGPQFIFQYYREEENGRGNFPPRFSGLQFPNYSSELNVNALELDDSALYLCASSPGTGLVPYEQYFGPGTRLTVT.